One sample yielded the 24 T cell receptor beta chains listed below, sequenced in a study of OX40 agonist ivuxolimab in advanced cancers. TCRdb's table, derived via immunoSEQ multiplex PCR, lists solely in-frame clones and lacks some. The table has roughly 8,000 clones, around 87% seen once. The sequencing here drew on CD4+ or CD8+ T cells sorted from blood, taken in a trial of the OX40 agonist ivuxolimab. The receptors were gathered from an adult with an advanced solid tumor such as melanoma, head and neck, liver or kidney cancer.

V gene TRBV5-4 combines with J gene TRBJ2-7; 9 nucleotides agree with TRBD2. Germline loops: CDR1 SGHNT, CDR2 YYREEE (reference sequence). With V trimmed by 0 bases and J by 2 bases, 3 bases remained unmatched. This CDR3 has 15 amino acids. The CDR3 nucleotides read TGTGCCAGCAGCTTGGTCTCTAGCGGGGCCTACGAGCAGTACTTC. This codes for CASSLVSSGAYEQYF.

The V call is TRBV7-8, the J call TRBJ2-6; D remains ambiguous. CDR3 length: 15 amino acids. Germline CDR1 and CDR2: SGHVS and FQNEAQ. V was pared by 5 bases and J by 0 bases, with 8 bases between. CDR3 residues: CASSATPSGANVLTF. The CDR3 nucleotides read TGTGCCAGCAGCGCCACCCCCTCTGGGGCCAACGTCCTGACTTTC.

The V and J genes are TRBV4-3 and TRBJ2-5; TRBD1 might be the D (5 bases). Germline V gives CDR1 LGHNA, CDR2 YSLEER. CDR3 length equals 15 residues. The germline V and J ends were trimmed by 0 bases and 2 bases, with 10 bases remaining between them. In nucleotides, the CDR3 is TGCGCCAGCAGCCAAGATCGGACAATACAAGAGACCCAGTACTTC. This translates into CASSQDRTIQETQYF.

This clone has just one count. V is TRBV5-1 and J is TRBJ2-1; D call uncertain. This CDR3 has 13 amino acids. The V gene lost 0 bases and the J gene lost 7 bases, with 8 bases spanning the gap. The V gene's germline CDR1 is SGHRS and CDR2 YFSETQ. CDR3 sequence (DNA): TGCGCCAGCAGCTTGGGAGTGGCTAATGAGCAGTTCTTC. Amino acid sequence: CASSLGVANEQFF.

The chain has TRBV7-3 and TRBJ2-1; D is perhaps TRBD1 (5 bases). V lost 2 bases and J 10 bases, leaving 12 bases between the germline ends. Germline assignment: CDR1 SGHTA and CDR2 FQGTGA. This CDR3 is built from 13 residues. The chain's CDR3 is CASSLALGAEQFF. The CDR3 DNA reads TGTGCCAGCAGCTTAGCCCTAGGGGCCGAGCAGTTCTTC.

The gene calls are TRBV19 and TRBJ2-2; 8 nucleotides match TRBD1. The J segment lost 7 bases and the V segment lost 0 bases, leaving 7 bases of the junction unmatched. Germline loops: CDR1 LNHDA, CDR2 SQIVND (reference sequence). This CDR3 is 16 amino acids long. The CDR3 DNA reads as TGTGCCAGTAGTATAGATCACCGGACAGGGATCGGGGAGCTGTTTTTT. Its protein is CASSIDHRTGIGELFF.

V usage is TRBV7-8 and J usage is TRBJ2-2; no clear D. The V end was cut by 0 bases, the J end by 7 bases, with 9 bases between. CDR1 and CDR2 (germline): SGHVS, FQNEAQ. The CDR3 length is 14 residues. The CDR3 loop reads CASSLAGVVGELFF. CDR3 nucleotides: TGTGCCAGCAGCTTAGCCGGCGTCGTCGGGGAGCTGTTTTTT.

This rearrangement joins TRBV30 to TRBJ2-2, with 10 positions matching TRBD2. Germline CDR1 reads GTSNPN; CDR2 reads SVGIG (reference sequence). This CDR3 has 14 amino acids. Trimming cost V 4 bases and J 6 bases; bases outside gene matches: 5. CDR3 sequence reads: CAWKGLAGAGELFF. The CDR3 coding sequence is TGTGCCTGGAAAGGTCTAGCGGGGGCCGGGGAGCTGTTTTTT.

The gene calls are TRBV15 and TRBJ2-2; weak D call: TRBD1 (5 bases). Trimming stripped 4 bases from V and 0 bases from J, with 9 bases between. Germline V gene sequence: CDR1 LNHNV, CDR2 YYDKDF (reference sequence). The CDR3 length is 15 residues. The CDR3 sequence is CATSIGATNTGELFF. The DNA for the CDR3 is TGTGCCACCAGCATTGGGGCCACGAACACCGGGGAGCTGTTTTTT.

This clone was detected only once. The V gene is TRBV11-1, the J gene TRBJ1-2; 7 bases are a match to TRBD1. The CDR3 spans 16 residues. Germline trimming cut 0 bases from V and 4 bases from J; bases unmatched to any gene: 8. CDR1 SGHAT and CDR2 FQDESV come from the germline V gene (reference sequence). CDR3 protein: CASSLATGQSIYGYTF. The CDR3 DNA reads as TGTGCCAGCAGCTTAGCCACGGGACAGTCTATCTATGGCTACACCTTC. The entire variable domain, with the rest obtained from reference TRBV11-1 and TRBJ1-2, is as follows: EAEVAQSPRYKITEKSQAVAFWCDPISGHATLYWYRQILGQGPELLVQFQDESVVDDSQLPKDRFSAERLKGVDSTLKIQPAELGDSAMYLCASSLATGQSIYGYTFGSGTRLTVV.

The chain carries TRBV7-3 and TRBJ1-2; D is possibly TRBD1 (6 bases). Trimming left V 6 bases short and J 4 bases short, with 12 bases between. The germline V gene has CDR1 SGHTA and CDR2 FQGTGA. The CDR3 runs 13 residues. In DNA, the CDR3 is TGTGCCAGCAGTAGGGGGTCCTCCTATGGCTACACCTTC. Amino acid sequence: CASSRGSSYGYTF.

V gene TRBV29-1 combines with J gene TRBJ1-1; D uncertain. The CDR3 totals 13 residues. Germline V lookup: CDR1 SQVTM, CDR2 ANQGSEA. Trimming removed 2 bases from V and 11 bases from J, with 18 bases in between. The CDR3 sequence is CSVESRLLLGAFF. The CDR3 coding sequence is TGCAGCGTTGAAAGCCGGCTTTTGCTCGGGGCTTTCTTT.

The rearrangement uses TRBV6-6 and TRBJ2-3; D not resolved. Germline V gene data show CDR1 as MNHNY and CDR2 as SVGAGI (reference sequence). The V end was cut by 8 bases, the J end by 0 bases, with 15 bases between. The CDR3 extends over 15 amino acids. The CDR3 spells CASSYGLTSTDTQYF. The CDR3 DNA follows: TGTGCCAGCTCTTATGGATTAACTAGCACAGATACGCAGTATTTT.

The CDR3, as DNA: TGTGCCAGCTCAAGCCGGGACAGAATGAATGAGCAGTTCTTC. It codes for CASSSRDRMNEQFF. The chain combines TRBV18 with TRBJ2-1; TRBD1 agrees at 7 bases. Germline CDR1 KGHSH, CDR2 LQKENI. This CDR3 comprises 14 residues. The junction had 8 bases not matched to a gene; V was cut back by 5 bases and J by 7 bases. The complete variable domain, with remaining parts taken from reference TRBV18 and TRBJ2-1, reads NAGVMQNPRHLVRRRGQEARLRCSPMKGHSHVYWYRQLPEEGLKFMVYLQKENIIDESGMPKERFSAEFPKEGPSILRIQQVVRGDSAAYFCASSSRDRMNEQFFGPGTRLTVL.

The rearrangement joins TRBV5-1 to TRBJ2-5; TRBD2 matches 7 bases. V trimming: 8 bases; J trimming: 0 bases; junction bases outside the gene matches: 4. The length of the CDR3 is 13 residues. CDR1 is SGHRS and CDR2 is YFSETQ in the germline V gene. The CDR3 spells CASTSGNQETQYF. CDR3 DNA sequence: TGCGCCAGTACGAGCGGGAACCAAGAGACCCAGTACTTC.

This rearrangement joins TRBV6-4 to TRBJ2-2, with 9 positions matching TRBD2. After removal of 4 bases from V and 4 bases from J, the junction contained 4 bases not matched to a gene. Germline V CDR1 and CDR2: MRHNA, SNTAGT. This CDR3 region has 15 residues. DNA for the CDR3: TGTGCCAGCAGTGCTCTAGCGGGAACCACCGGGGAGCTGTTTTTT. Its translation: CASSALAGTTGELFF.

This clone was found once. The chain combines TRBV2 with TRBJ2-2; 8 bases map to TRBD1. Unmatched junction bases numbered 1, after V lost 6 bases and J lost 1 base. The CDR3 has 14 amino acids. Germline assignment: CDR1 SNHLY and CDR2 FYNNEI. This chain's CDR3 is CASRGTGNTGELFF. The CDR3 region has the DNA TGTGCCAGCAGGGGGACAGGGAACACCGGGGAGCTGTTTTTT.

CDR3 in amino acids: CASSLGDSSSYEQYF. The CDR3 region has the DNA TGTGCCAGCAGCTTAGGCGACAGCAGTAGCTACGAGCAGTACTTC. The V call is TRBV11-2, the J call TRBJ2-7; a weak D match, TRBD1 (5 bases). The CDR3 is made up of 15 amino acids. Per the germline V gene, CDR1 is SGHAT and CDR2 is FQNNGV. Trimming took off 1 base at V and 3 bases at J, with 13 bases between the two ends.

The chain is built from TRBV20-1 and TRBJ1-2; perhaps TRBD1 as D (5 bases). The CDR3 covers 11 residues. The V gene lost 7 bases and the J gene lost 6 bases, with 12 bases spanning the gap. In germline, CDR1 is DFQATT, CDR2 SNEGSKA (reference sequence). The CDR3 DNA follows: TGCAGTGTTAGGCACAGGAATGGCTACACCTTC. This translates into CSVRHRNGYTF.

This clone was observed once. The CDR3 region has the DNA TGCGCCAGCAGCCCCGACACATTTTTTGACTATGGCTACACCTTC. Amino acid sequence: CASSPDTFFDYGYTF. The chain employs TRBV5-1 and TRBJ1-2; D is undetermined. The length of the CDR3 is 15 residues. CDR1 and CDR2 (germline): SGHRS, YFSETQ. V lost 4 bases, J lost 3 bases, and 16 bases lay in between.

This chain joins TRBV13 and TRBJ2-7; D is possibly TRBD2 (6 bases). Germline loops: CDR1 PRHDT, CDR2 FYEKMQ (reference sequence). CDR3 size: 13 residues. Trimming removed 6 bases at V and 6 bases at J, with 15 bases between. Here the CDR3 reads CASSWRDPTEQYF. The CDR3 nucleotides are TGTGCCAGCAGTTGGAGGGACCCCACCGAGCAGTACTTC.

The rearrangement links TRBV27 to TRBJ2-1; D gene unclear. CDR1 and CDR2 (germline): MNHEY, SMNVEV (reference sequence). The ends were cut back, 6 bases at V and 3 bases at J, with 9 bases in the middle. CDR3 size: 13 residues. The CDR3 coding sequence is TGTGCCAGCAGCCGAACTATCTACAATGAGCAGTTCTTC. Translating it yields CASSRTIYNEQFF.

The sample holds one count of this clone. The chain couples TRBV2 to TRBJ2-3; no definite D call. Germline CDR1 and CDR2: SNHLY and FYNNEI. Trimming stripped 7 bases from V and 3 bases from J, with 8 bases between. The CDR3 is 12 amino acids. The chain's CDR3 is CASTKVTDTQYF. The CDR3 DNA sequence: TGTGCCAGCACAAAGGTAACAGATACGCAGTATTTT.

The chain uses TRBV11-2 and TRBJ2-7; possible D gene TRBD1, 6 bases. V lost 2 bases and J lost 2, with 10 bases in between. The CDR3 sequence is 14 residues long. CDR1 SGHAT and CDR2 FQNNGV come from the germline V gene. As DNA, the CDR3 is TGTGCCAGCAGCTTACTACAGGGAACCTACGAGCAGTACTTC. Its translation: CASSLLQGTYEQYF.